Below, 26 T cell receptor beta chains from the same sample are listed, as sequenced in a study of T cell responses to AZD1222 COVID-19 vaccine. Profiled with immunoSEQ multiplex PCR; TCRdb holds only in-frame clones, not every one. The sample has about 140,000 clones; 85% to 95% are singletons. Sample: peripheral blood, taken on day 0 of MenACWY control vaccination. The origin of the receptors is an adult in good health.

The rearrangement uses TRBV11-3 and TRBJ2-2, with 7 bases identical to TRBD2. The ends lost 6 bases at V and 0 bases at J; junction bases unmatched: 7. The germline CDR1 and CDR2 sequences are SGHNT and YENEEA. CDR3 length: 16 residues. The chain's CDR3 is CASSSPGLANTGELFF. CDR3 nucleotide sequence: TGTGCCAGCAGTAGCCCCGGACTAGCGAACACCGGGGAGCTGTTTTTT.

The rearrangement joins TRBV5-8 to TRBJ1-4, with D unresolved. In germline, CDR1 is SGHTS, CDR2 YDEGEE. Trimming took 0 bases from V and 10 from J, leaving 13 bases between them. The CDR3 is 14 amino acids. DNA of the CDR3: TGTGCCAGCAGCTTGGTACTGGGATCCGGAAAACTGTTTTTT. This encodes CASSLVLGSGKLFF.

The genes are TRBV4-2 and TRBJ1-6; 8 bases align to TRBD1. CDR1 is LGHNA and CDR2 is YNFKEQ in the germline V gene. The CDR3 runs 18 residues. The ends lost 1 base at V and 0 bases at J; junction bases unmatched: 5. CDR3 amino acids: CASSQVGQESSYNSPLHF. In DNA form, the CDR3 reads TGTGCCAGCAGCCAAGTGGGACAGGAGAGCTCCTATAATTCACCCCTCCACTTT.

The rearrangement uses TRBV18 and TRBJ2-4; no definite D call. CDR3 size: 18 residues. Germline CDR1 reads KGHSH; CDR2 reads LQKENI. The V end lost 1 base, the J end lost 0 bases, and 16 bases lay between the germline ends. CDR3 coding DNA: TGTGCCAGCTCACCACTCCATGGGCAGGTTCTAGCCAAAAACATTCAGTACTTC. Its translation: CASSPLHGQVLAKNIQYF.

The CDR3 region has the DNA TGTGCCAGCAGTAAGGGACTTACCTACGAGCAGTACTTC. Translation: CASSKGLTYEQYF. This chain connects TRBV6-2 or TRBV6-3 to TRBJ2-7; D may be TRBD2 (6 bases). The V gene's germline CDR1 is MNHEY and CDR2 SVGEGT. This CDR3 is built from 13 residues. Trimming stripped 5 bases from V and 2 bases from J, with 10 bases between.

V is TRBV20-1 and J is TRBJ1-1; no clear D. With 4 bases removed from V and 7 bases from J, the gap between germline ends came to 10 bases. The CDR3 runs 11 residues. The V gene's germline CDR1 is DFQATT and CDR2 SNEGSKA (reference sequence). The CDR3 DNA reads as TGCAGTGCTACCCCCCACGGTGAAGCTTTCTTT. Translating it yields CSATPHGEAFF.

This clone showed up just a few times. V usage is TRBV15 and J usage is TRBJ1-6, with D unresolved. Per germline, CDR1 LNHNV and CDR2 YYDKDF (reference sequence). The CDR3 consists of 14 residues. V dropped 3 bases and J dropped 1 base, with 4 bases sitting between them. Here the CDR3 reads CATSRESYNSPLHF. The CDR3, as DNA: TGTGCCACCAGCAGGGAATCCTATAATTCACCCCTCCACTTT.

About this clone: The sample holds other DNA sequences that translate to the same CDR3. The chain has TRBV28 and TRBJ1-1; D call uncertain. The germline V gene has CDR1 MDHEN and CDR2 SYDVKM. V lost 2 bases to trimming and J lost 0 bases, with 4 bases between them. CDR3 length equals 13 residues. CDR3 in DNA: TGTGCCAGCAGTTTACCGGTGAACACTGAAGCTTTCTTT. Residues: CASSLPVNTEAFF.

This chain connects TRBV29-1 to TRBJ1-1; 8 nucleotides line up with TRBD1. The CDR3 has 13 amino acids. Germline V lookup: CDR1 SQVTM, CDR2 ANQGSEA. V gave up 6 bases and J gave up 5 bases; unmatched junction bases: 8. CDR3 in amino acids: CSVIDRGWTEAFF. For the CDR3, the DNA is TGCAGCGTCATAGACAGGGGTTGGACTGAAGCTTTCTTT.

The V gene is TRBV4-2, the J gene TRBJ1-2, with unresolved D. The CDR3 length is 11 residues. Deletions cut 3 bases from V and 2 bases from J, with 1 base between. CDR1 LGHNA and CDR2 YNFKEQ come from the germline V gene. CDR3 amino acids: CASSQNYGYTF. The CDR3 bases are TGTGCCAGCAGCCAGAACTATGGCTACACCTTC.

The chain carries TRBV7-6 and TRBJ2-1, with TRBD2 matching 9 bases. Trimming at V came to 2 bases and at J to 9 bases, leaving 8 bases not matched to a gene. The CDR3 covers 15 residues. Germline lookup yields CDR1 SGHVS and CDR2 FNYEAQ. The CDR3 region has the DNA TGTGCCAGCAGCTTATCGCCTAGCGGGGACGGTGAGCAGTTCTTC. This encodes CASSLSPSGDGEQFF.

This sequence joins TRBV5-4 and TRBJ2-7; D is possibly TRBD2 (6 bases). The CDR3 sequence is 14 residues long. V was clipped by 4 bases and J by 5 bases, with 16 bases between them. Germline values: CDR1 SGHNT, CDR2 YYREEE (reference sequence). CDR3 amino acids: CASSPTGLIDEQYF. In DNA, the CDR3 is TGTGCCAGCAGCCCTACGGGACTTATAGACGAGCAGTACTTC. Drawing the rest from reference TRBV5-4 and TRBJ2-7, the complete variable domain is ETGVTQSPTHLIKTRGQQVTLRCSSQSGHNTVSWYQQALGQGPQFIFQYYREEENGRGNFPPRFSGLQFPNYSSELNVNALELDDSALYLCASSPTGLIDEQYFGPGTRLTVT.

V and J are TRBV9 and TRBJ1-2; 7 positions agree with TRBD1. CDR1 SGDLS and CDR2 YYNGEE come from the germline V gene. After removal of 3 bases from V and 4 bases from J, the junction contained 3 bases not matched to a gene. CDR3 size: 13 residues. CDR3 sequence (DNA): TGTGCCAGCAGCGCAGGGGGTGGCTATGGCTACACCTTC. The encoded protein is CASSAGGGYGYTF.

The V and J genes are TRBV4-1 and TRBJ2-7; D gene unclear. The V end lost 2 bases, the J end lost 5 bases, and 10 bases lay between the germline ends. The V gene's germline CDR1 is MGHRA and CDR2 YSYEKL. CDR3 length: 13 amino acids. In DNA form, the CDR3 reads TGCGCCAGCAGCCAAACTATCCGACACGAGCAGTACTTC. Translated: CASSQTIRHEQYF.

The rearrangement joins TRBV4-3 to TRBJ2-2; D gene unclear. Per the germline V gene, CDR1 is LGHNA and CDR2 is YSLEER. Trimming removed 0 bases at V and 1 base at J, with 9 bases between. The CDR3 has 16 amino acids. CDR3 loop: CASSQDSGGNTGELFF. The CDR3 DNA reads TGCGCCAGCAGCCAAGATTCGGGTGGGAACACCGGGGAGCTGTTTTTT.

This chain connects TRBV3-1 (or the pseudogene TRBV3-2) to TRBJ1-6; D perhaps matches TRBD1 (6 bases). CDR1 is LGHDT and CDR2 is YNNKEL in the germline V gene (reference sequence). The CDR3 is 14 amino acids. V was cut by 6 bases and J by 6 bases, with 12 bases left in between. The CDR3 DNA sequence: TGTGCCAGCAGATTGACAGGAGGTAATTCACCCCTCCACTTT. Its translation is CASRLTGGNSPLHF.

The chain links TRBV5-6 to TRBJ1-6; no clear D. The V gene's germline CDR1 is SGHDT and CDR2 YYEEEE. The ends were cut back, 2 bases at V and 5 bases at J, with 5 bases in the middle. This CDR3 comprises 13 residues. CDR3 sequence (DNA): TGTGCCAGCAGCTTACCAAATAATTCACCCCTCCACTTT. It codes for CASSLPNNSPLHF.

The rearrangement joins TRBV7-9 to TRBJ1-2; weak D call: TRBD1 (6 bases). CDR1 is SEHNR, CDR2 FQNEAQ, per germline (reference sequence). The CDR3 has 16 residues. V lost 0 bases and J lost 4, with 15 bases in between. The CDR3 loop reads CASSLAPRQVPYGYTF. CDR3 DNA sequence: TGTGCCAGCAGCTTAGCCCCCCGACAGGTGCCCTATGGCTACACCTTC.

The rearrangement uses TRBV20-1 and TRBJ1-5, with D perhaps TRBD1 (5 bases). This CDR3 has 16 amino acids. V was trimmed by 3 bases and J by 1 base, leaving 16 bases between them. CDR1 and CDR2 from the germline V gene are DFQATT and SNEGSKA (reference sequence). In DNA, the CDR3 is TGCAGTGCTAGTGGGGGATCACCGTTGAGCAATCAGCCCCAGCATTTT. Translated, it gives CSASGGSPLSNQPQHF.

The V and J genes are TRBV19 and TRBJ2-1; tentative D call: TRBD1 (6 bases). CDR3 size: 13 residues. Germline-derived CDR1 and CDR2 are LNHDA and SQIVND (reference sequence). V lost 5 bases and J 8 bases, leaving 13 bases between the germline ends. CDR3 residues: CASSGTGPYEQFF. DNA for the CDR3: TGTGCCAGTAGTGGCACAGGGCCCTATGAGCAGTTCTTC. Drawing the rest from reference TRBV19 and TRBJ2-1, the complete variable domain is DGGITQSPKYLFRKEGQNVTLSCEQNLNHDAMYWYRQDPGQGLRLIYYSQIVNDFQKGDIAEGYSVSREKKESFPLTVTSAQKNPTAFYLCASSGTGPYEQFFGPGTRLTVL.

The J gene is TRBJ1-2, the V gene TRBV20-1; D unclear. CDR3 length: 13 amino acids. Germline V gives CDR1 DFQATT, CDR2 SNEGSKA (reference sequence). V was clipped by 3 bases and J by 1 base, with 9 bases between them. The CDR3, as DNA: TGCAGTGCTAGTCGGGGAATTAACTATGGCTACACCTTC. It yields the protein CSASRGINYGYTF.

The rearrangement joins TRBV9 to TRBJ2-3, with D hard to call. From germline, CDR1 is SGDLS and CDR2 YYNGEE. CDR3 length equals 14 residues. V was trimmed by 0 bases and J by 0 bases, leaving 5 bases between them. CDR3 DNA: TGTGCCAGCAGCGTAGTCCCTAGCACAGATACGCAGTATTTT. Translating gives CASSVVPSTDTQYF.

The chain carries TRBV15 and TRBJ2-7; D unresolved. V lost 0 bases and J 4 bases, leaving 10 bases between the germline ends. This CDR3 comprises 14 residues. Looked up from germline, CDR1 is LNHNV and CDR2 is YYDKDF (reference sequence). CDR3 bases: TGTGCCACCAGCAGAGATTGGGGATTGTACGAGCAGTACTTC. Amino acids: CATSRDWGLYEQYF.

This clone was seen just once. The chain carries TRBV10-3 and TRBJ2-7; D possibly corresponds to TRBD1 (6 bases). The CDR3 consists of 15 residues. V dropped 6 bases and J dropped 0 bases, with 15 bases sitting between them. Germline V gene sequence: CDR1 ENHRY, CDR2 SYGVKD. CDR3: CAIRVQGKNSYEQYF. As DNA, the CDR3 is TGTGCCATCAGAGTACAGGGAAAAAACTCCTACGAGCAGTACTTC.

The V call is TRBV6-6, the J call TRBJ2-5; TRBD2 might be the D (5 bases). From germline, CDR1 is MNHNY and CDR2 SVGAGI (reference sequence). Trimming removed 5 bases at V and 0 bases at J, with 7 bases between. The CDR3 loop spans 13 amino acids. As DNA, the CDR3 is TGTGCCAGCAGTCCGGGGTACCAAGAGACCCAGTACTTC. It encodes CASSPGYQETQYF.

The rearrangement links TRBV28 to TRBJ1-2, with 8 bases that match TRBD1. CDR3 size: 13 residues. Germline V gene lookup returns CDR1 MDHEN and CDR2 SYDVKM. V dropped 9 bases and J dropped 7; count of bases not matched to a gene: 10. CDR3 sequence (DNA): TGTGCCAGTCGTATTGGACAGGGCGGTGGCTACACCTTC. Residues: CASRIGQGGGYTF.